This T cell receptor (beta chain) was found in a study of read filtering for tumor transcriptome and immune sequencing. Study-level background: Per sample, TCR-region reads ranged about 4 to 11 million by IR-seq, 85 to 1273 by RNA-seq. Study-level results: The sorted CD138-negative fraction was a mixed bone marrow immune population, not purified T cells.

Bone marrow was sampled from every patient at the time of active disease. On this clonotype itself: The antigen remains unidentified.

From roughly 390 ng of RNA, a library with molecular barcoded alpha/delta and beta/gamma adaptors was made. TCRdb redid the calling of the reads with MiXCR, one entry per CDR3 protein. Among fewer than 30,000 distinct CDR3 sequences listed, 22% were seen once. V was pared by 3 bases and J by 6 bases, with 9 bases between. Germline lookup yields CDR1 LNHDA and CDR2 SQIVND (reference sequence). The CDR3 consists of 14 residues. Sequencing was performed on a population of CD138-negative cells sorted from bone marrow. The clonotype comes from a donor at least 40 years old with multiple myeloma. This chain joins TRBV19 and TRBJ1-6, with TRBD1 as a possible D gene (5 bases). Written as DNA, the CDR3 is TGTGCCAGTAGTATCCAGGGTTCTAATTCACCCCTCCACTTT. Its protein is CASSIQGSNSPLHF.